This TCR beta chain was sequenced in a study of blood T cell repertoires in COVID-19. In the authors' methods: How many nucleated cells were present was estimated from reference gene primer amplification. Measured with immunoSEQ multiplex PCR; TCRdb has only the in-frame clones, and not every one. That table gives V, J and clone size, and the DNA gave D and trimming. The sample holds about 440,000 clones, approximately 88% seen once. V was cut by 4 bases and J by 0 bases, with 9 bases left in between. Germline V gives CDR1 SNHLY, CDR2 FYNNEI. CDR3 size: 15 residues. This clone occurred once. The origin of this receptor is a woman in her forties or fifties with COVID-19, enrolled during active disease. V is TRBV2 and J is TRBJ2-2; perhaps TRBD2 as D (5 bases). Sequenced sample: peripheral blood. The CDR3 DNA is TGTGCCAGCAGTGGTCGGGGTCCGAACACCGGGGAGCTGTTTTTT. The encoded protein is CASSGRGPNTGELFF.